A single sample is the source of the 14 T cell receptor beta chains below, sequenced in a study of T cells after yellow fever vaccination. TCRdb fed the 5' RACE reads into MiXCR, producing one record per CDR3 protein. In the table there are more than 250,000 distinct CDR3 sequences, around 7% of which are singletons. Here the sequenced sample was PBMCs, taken around 45 days after the first yellow fever vaccination. These receptors all stem from a man aged 18-30 years who received the YFV17D yellow fever vaccine.

Remarks on this clonotype: This may be a read error, as it is one base from a much larger clone. This sequence joins TRBV7-2 and TRBJ1-5, with D perhaps matching TRBD1 (5 bases). This CDR3 comprises 14 residues. CDR1 is SGHTA and CDR2 is FQGNSA in the germline V gene. CDR3 coding DNA: TGTGCCAGCAGCTTAGACAGGAACAATCATCCCCAGCATTTT. The encoded protein is CASSLDRNNHPQHF. Together with reference TRBV7-2 and TRBJ1-5, the CDR3 gives the full variable domain: GAGVSQSPSNKVTEKGKDVELRCDPISGHTALYWYRQSLGQGLEFLIYFQGNSAPDKSGLPSDRFSAERTGGSVSTLTIQRTQQEDSAVYLCASSLDRNNHPQHFGDGTRLSIL.

Here the CDR3 DNA reads TGTGCCAGCAGCTTCGGCCGAGGGGGCAATCAGCCCCAGCATTTT. This translates into CASSFGRGGNQPQHF. The rearrangement links TRBV7-2 to TRBJ1-5; TRBD1 is a possible D gene (5 bases). The CDR3 is 15 amino acids. Trimming pared 3 bases from V and 2 bases from J, leaving 11 bases between. Germline V lookup: CDR1 SGHTA, CDR2 FQGNSA.

This clonotype was detected a few times. The CDR3 is CASGIAGHLTGELFF. CDR3 in DNA: TGCGCCAGCGGAATAGCGGGGCACCTCACCGGGGAGCTGTTTTTT. The rearrangement joins TRBV5-1 to TRBJ2-2, with 8 bases matching TRBD2. Germline trimming cut 7 bases from V and 4 bases from J; bases unmatched to any gene: 9. Germline CDR1 reads SGHRS; CDR2 reads YFSETQ. The CDR3 length is 15 residues.

The V call is TRBV24-1, the J call TRBJ1-4; D perhaps matches TRBD1 (5 bases). Germline CDR1 reads KGHDR; CDR2 reads SFDVKD. The CDR3 runs 15 residues. Trimming removed 5 bases at V and 4 bases at J, with 13 bases between. This chain's CDR3 is CATSVGGADNEKLFF. The DNA for the CDR3 is TGTGCCACCAGTGTAGGAGGGGCTGATAATGAAAAACTGTTTTTT.

This clonotype was observed a few times. The chain combines TRBV7-2 with TRBJ2-5; tentative D call: TRBD1 (5 bases). This CDR3 has 12 residues. The V end lost 8 bases, the J end lost 7 bases, and 14 bases lay between the germline ends. Per the germline V gene, CDR1 is SGHTA and CDR2 is FQGNSA. CDR3 DNA sequence: TGTGCCAGCGCGGCAGGGTCATGGACCCAGTACTTC. Translation: CASAAGSWTQYF.

This clonotype was counted between two and nine times. The V gene is TRBV5-1, the J gene TRBJ1-1; the D gene is possibly TRBD1 (5 bases). The V gene lost 4 bases and the J gene lost 0 bases, with 10 bases spanning the gap. There are 14 residues in the CDR3. Germline values: CDR1 SGHRS, CDR2 YFSETQ. This chain's CDR3 is CASSSRQMNTEAFF. CDR3 bases: TGCGCCAGCAGCAGTCGACAGATGAACACTGAAGCTTTCTTT.

This clonotype turned up a few times. The V and J genes are TRBV10-3 and TRBJ1-5; D perhaps matches TRBD1 (6 bases). The CDR3 has 15 amino acids. Trimming removed 10 bases at V and 7 bases at J, with 23 bases between. Germline assignment: CDR1 ENHRY and CDR2 SYGVKD. This CDR3 reads CATSPRDTITQPQHF. DNA of the CDR3: TGTGCCACTTCACCCCGGGACACAATCACCCAGCCCCAGCATTTT.

This clonotype has at least ten counts. The chain joins TRBV20-1 to TRBJ2-7; the D is unclear. Germline loops: CDR1 DFQATT, CDR2 SNEGSKA (reference sequence). V was cut by 1 base and J by 5 bases, with 9 bases left in between. The CDR3 runs to 12 residues. The DNA of the CDR3 is TGCAGTGCTAGAGGGACGATCGACGAGCAGTACGTC. It is translated as CSARGTIDEQYV.

This clonotype appeared many times. This chain connects TRBV14 to TRBJ1-1; D gene uncertain. V was trimmed by 0 bases and J by 1 base, leaving 3 bases between them. The germline gives CDR1 SGHDN, CDR2 FVKESK. The CDR3 runs to 13 residues. The CDR3 is CASSQDQNTEAFF. CDR3 bases: TGTGCCAGCAGCCAAGATCAGAACACTGAAGCTTTCTTT.

This clonotype appeared many times. The rearrangement links TRBV12-3 or TRBV12-4 to TRBJ2-6; a weak D match, TRBD1 (6 bases). The CDR3 runs to 15 residues. Trimming left V 3 bases short and J 2 bases short, with 8 bases between. CDR3 DNA sequence: TGTGCCAGCAGTTTTAGGGGGACTGGGGCCAACGTCCTGACTTTC. It yields the protein CASSFRGTGANVLTF.

The chain is built from TRBV5-4 and TRBJ2-1, with 10 bases that match TRBD1. The CDR3 sequence is 16 residues long. The J segment lost 6 bases and the V segment lost 1 base, leaving 7 bases of the junction unmatched. Germline V gene lookup returns CDR1 SGHNT and CDR2 YYREEE (reference sequence). CDR3 protein: CASSLLWDRGTNEQFF. The CDR3 DNA follows: TGTGCCAGCAGCTTGCTTTGGGACAGGGGAACCAATGAGCAGTTCTTC.

This chain joins TRBV7-8 and TRBJ1-5; perhaps TRBD1 as D (5 bases). Germline V gene sequence: CDR1 SGHVS, CDR2 FQNEAQ. The CDR3 loop spans 16 amino acids. Trimming shortened V by 4 bases and J by 2 bases, and 15 bases separated the two germline ends. DNA for the CDR3: TGTGCCAGCAGCTCCCAGGGAATTCGACGCAATCAGCCCCAGCATTTT. Translation: CASSSQGIRRNQPQHF.

Here the CDR3 DNA reads TGTGCCAGCAGCTTAGAAGGACATGGCTACACCTTC. It encodes CASSLEGHGYTF. The rearrangement uses TRBV7-9 and TRBJ1-2, with unresolved D. Germline V CDR1 and CDR2: SEHNR, FQNEAQ (reference sequence). The CDR3 totals 12 residues. V lost 1 base and J lost 6, with 6 bases in between.

The chain uses TRBV7-2 and TRBJ2-5, with D uncertain. V gave up 5 bases and J gave up 0 bases, with 13 bases separating them. The CDR3 has 15 amino acids. From germline, CDR1 is SGHTA and CDR2 FQGNSA. Here the CDR3 DNA reads TGTGCCAGCAGCCCCCAGACTGACTACCAAGAGACCCAGTACTTC. The encoded protein is CASSPQTDYQETQYF.